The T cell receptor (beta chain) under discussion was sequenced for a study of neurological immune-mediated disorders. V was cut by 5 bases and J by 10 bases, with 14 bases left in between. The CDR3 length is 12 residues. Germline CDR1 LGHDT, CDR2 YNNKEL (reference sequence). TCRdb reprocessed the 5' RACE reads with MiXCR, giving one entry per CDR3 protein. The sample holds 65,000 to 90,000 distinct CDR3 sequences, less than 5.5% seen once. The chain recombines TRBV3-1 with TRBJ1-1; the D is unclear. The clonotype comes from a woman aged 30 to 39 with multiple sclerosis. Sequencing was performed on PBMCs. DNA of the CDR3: TGTGCCAGCAGCTCTGGGCAGAGAGGAGCTTTCTTT. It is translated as CASSSGQRGAFF. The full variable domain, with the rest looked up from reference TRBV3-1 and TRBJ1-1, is DTAVSQTPKYLVTQMGNDKSIKCEQNLGHDTMYWYKQDSKKFLKIMFSYNNKELIINETVPNRFSPKSPDKAHLNLHINSLELGDSAVYFCASSSGQRGAFFGQGTRLTVV.